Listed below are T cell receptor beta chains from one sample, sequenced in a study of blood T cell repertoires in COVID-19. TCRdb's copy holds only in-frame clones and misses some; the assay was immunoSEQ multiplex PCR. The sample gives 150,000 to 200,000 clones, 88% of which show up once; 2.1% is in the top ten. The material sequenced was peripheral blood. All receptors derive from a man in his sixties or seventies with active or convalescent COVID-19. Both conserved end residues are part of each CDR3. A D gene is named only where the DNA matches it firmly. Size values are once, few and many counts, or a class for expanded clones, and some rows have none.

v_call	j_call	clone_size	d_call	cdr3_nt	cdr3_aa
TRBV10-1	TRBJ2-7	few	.	TGCGCCAGCAGTGAGTCTCCGCACGGGCAGTACTTC	CASSESPHGQYF
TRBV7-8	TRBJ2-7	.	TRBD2	TGTGCCAGCAGCTTAGCGCTGCCGGGCGGGGGGTACGAGCAGTACTTC	CASSLALPGGGYEQYF
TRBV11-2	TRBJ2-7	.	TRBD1	TGTGCCAGCAGCTTATCAACAGGGGGCGCTTTTCCCTACGAGCAGTACTTC	CASSLSTGGAFPYEQYF
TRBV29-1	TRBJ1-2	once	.	TGCAGCGTTGAGACGGGTTTTGATGGCTACACCTTC	CSVETGFDGYTF
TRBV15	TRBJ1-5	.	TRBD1	TGTGCCACCAGCAGAGATAGCAGGGGGTCATATAGCAATCAGCCCCAGCATTTT	CATSRDSRGSYSNQPQHF
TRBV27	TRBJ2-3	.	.	TGTGCCAGCAGTTTATTACAGGGTCTGGCCCCAGATACGCAGTATTTT	CASSLLQGLAPDTQYF
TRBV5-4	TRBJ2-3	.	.	TGTGCCAGCAGCAAAGACTCCACTAGCACAGATACGCAGTATTTT	CASSKDSTSTDTQYF
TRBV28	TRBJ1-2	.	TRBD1	TGTGCCAGTGGGGGACAGGCCGACGGCTATGGCTACACCTTC	CASGGQADGYGYTF
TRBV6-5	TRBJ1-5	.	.	TGTGCCAGCAGTTTCAAGCCGAATCAGCCCCAGCATTTT	CASSFKPNQPQHF
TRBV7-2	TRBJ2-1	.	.	TGTGCCAGCAGCTTAGCTCCCCCGGGGAGCTCCTACAATGAGCAGTTCTTC	CASSLAPPGSSYNEQFF
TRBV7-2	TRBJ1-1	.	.	TGTGCCAGCAGCGTATTGACAGAGATACGCGCTGAAGCTTTCTTT	CASSVLTEIRAEAFF
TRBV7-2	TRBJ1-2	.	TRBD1	TGTGCCAGCAGCTCCACATTGGACAGGGGGGACTATGGCTACACCTTC	CASSSTLDRGDYGYTF
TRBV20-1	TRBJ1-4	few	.	TGCAGTGCTAGTGACGAGTTTCGAGAAAAACTGTTTTTT	CSASDEFREKLFF
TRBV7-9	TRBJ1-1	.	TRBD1	TGTGCCAGCAGCGGGTCCGGGACAGGGATGAACACTGAAGCTTTCTTT	CASSGSGTGMNTEAFF
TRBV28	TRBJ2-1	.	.	TGTGCCAGCAGTTTGAGCCTGCCGAATGAGCAGTTCTTC	CASSLSLPNEQFF
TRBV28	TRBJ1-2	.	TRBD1	TGTGCCAGCAGTTTTTCGACAGGGGACTACACCTTC	CASSFSTGDYTF
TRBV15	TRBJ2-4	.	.	TGTGCCACCAGCAGAGATGGGGGCTCCAGGATAGCCAAAAACATTCAGTACTTC	CATSRDGGSRIAKNIQYF
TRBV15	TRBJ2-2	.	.	TGTGCCACCAGCAGAGATCGGGACATTCTTTCGAACACCGGGGAGCTGTTTTTT	CATSRDRDILSNTGELFF
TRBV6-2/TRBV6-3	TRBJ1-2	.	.	TGTGCCAGCAGTTTGGGGCCGGGCTATGGCTACACCTTC	CASSLGPGYGYTF
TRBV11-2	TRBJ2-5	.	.	TGTGCCAGCAGCGCGACTGGAAGCCAAGAGACCCAGTACTTC	CASSATGSQETQYF
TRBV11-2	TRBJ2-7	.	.	TGTGCCAGCAGCTCCAGGGTTGTAGTCTACGAGCAGTACTTC	CASSSRVVVYEQYF
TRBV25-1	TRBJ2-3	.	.	TGTGCCAGCAGTGGCGACCTACATGGGGGCCCAGATACGCAGTATTTT	CASSGDLHGGPDTQYF
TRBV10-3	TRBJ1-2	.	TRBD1	TGTGCCATCAGTGGAGGACAGGGTCAAGGCTACACCTTC	CAISGGQGQGYTF
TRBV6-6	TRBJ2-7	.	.	TGTGCCAGCAAGGACTACTCCTACGAGCAGTACTTC	CASKDYSYEQYF
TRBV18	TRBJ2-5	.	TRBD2	TGTGCCAGCACTGCCCAACTAGCGGGGGTAGAGACCCAGTACTTC	CASTAQLAGVETQYF
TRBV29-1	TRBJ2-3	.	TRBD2	TGCAGCGCAGGACTAGCGGGAAGGGCAGATACGCAGTATTTT	CSAGLAGRADTQYF
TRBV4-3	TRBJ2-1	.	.	TGCGCCAGCAGCCAAGACAGGGATGAGCAGTTCTTC	CASSQDRDEQFF
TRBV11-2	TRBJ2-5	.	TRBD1	TGTGCCAGCAGCCCAACAGGGGGACAAGAGACCCAGTACTTC	CASSPTGGQETQYF
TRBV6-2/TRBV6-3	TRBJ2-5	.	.	TGTGCCAGCAGTTCTGTTCCCGGGGCCCAGTACTTC	CASSSVPGAQYF
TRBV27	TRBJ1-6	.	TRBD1	TGTGCCAGCAGTTTTTTACAGGGGAAATCACCCCTCCACTTT	CASSFLQGKSPLHF
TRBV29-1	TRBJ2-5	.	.	TGCAGCGTCGATGGCAACTCGGGGGAGACCCAGTACTTC	CSVDGNSGETQYF
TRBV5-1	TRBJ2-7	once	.	TGCGCCAGCAGCTTGGCCCCCCAGGGGGGTTACGAGCAGTACTTC	CASSLAPQGGYEQYF
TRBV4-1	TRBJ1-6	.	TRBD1	TGCGCCAGCAGCGGACGACAGGGGGCAAATTCACCCCTCCACTTT	CASSGRQGANSPLHF
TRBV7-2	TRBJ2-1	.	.	TGTGCCAGCAGCTTATTGTGGGGGGGCTGGAATGAGCAGTTCTTC	CASSLLWGGWNEQFF
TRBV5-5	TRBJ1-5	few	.	TGTGCCAGCAGCTTGGCAGGGAACAATCAGCCCCAGCATTTT	CASSLAGNNQPQHF
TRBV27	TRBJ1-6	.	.	TGTGCCAGCACTATGGAGGGATCACCCCTCCACTTT	CASTMEGSPLHF
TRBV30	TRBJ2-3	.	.	TGTGCCTGGTACGGAGGAAAGGGTCGTCGCACAGATACGCAGTATTTT	CAWYGGKGRRTDTQYF
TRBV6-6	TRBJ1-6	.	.	TGTGCCAGCAGCTTGGGGGGGCAGGGATCACCCCTCCACTTT	CASSLGGQGSPLHF
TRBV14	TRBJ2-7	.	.	TGTGCCAGCAGCCCGAGCTCCTACGAGCAGTACTTC	CASSPSSYEQYF
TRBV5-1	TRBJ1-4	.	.	TGCGCCAGCAGCTTGTATCAGGGGACTAATGAAAAACTGTTTTTT	CASSLYQGTNEKLFF
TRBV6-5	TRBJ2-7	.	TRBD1	TGTGCCAGCGCCCACGACAGGGGCTCCTACGAGCAGTACTTC	CASAHDRGSYEQYF
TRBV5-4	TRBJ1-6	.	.	TGTGCCAGCAGCTTACAGGCCTATAATTCACCCCTCCACTTT	CASSLQAYNSPLHF
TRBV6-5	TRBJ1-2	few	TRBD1	TGTGCCACTACCCCCGGGACAGTGGGGTATGGCTACACCTTC	CATTPGTVGYGYTF
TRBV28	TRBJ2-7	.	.	TGTGCCAGCAGTTTATCGGTGGGCAACCACGAGCAGTACTTC	CASSLSVGNHEQYF
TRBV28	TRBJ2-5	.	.	TGTGCCAGCAGTGAAGCGGCATTGGAGACCCAGTACTTC	CASSEAALETQYF
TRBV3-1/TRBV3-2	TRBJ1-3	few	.	TGTGCCAGCAGCCAAGATCCCGGGGGCTCTGGAAACACCATATATTTT	CASSQDPGGSGNTIYF